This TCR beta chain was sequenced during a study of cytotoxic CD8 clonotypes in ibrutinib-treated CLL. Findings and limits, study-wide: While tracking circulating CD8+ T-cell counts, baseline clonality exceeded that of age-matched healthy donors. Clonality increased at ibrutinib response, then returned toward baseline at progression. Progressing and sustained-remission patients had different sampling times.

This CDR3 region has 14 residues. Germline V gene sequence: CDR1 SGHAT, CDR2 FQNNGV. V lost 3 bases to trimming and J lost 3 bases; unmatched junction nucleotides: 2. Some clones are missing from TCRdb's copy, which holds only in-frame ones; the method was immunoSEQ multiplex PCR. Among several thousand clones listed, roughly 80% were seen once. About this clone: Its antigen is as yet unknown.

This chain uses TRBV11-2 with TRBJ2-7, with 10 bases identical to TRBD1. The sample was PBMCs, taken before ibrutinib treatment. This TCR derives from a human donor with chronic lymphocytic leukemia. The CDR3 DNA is TGTGCCAGCAGCTTGACAGGGGGCATCTACGAGCAGTACTTC. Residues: CASSLTGGIYEQYF.